A single sample gave rise to the 8 T cell receptor beta chains below, sequenced in a study of blood T cell repertoires in COVID-19. The protocol was immunoSEQ multiplex PCR, while the TCRdb copy is restricted to in-frame clones and leaves out a portion. This table holds 140,000 to 150,000 clones, around nine tenths found once. Material: peripheral blood. These receptors were collected from a woman between 45 and 65 years old with acute or convalescent COVID-19.

The V and J genes are TRBV29-1 and TRBJ2-1; 10 bases map to TRBD2. The CDR3 length is 18 residues. Unmatched junction bases numbered 18, after V lost 6 bases and J lost 4 bases. CDR1 and CDR2 from the germline V gene are SQVTM and ANQGSEA. The CDR3 here is CSVKAGGPKPALYNEQFF. CDR3 nucleotide sequence: TGCAGCGTGAAAGCGGGAGGGCCCAAGCCAGCCCTTTACAATGAGCAGTTCTTC.

The genes are TRBV15 and TRBJ1-3, with TRBD1 identical over 7 bases. CDR3 length equals 14 residues. The junction had 2 bases not matched to a gene; V was cut back by 4 bases and J by 2 bases. Germline CDR1 is LNHNV and CDR2 is YYDKDF (reference sequence). This CDR3 reads CATSIDRAGNTIYF. The CDR3 DNA is TGTGCCACCAGCATTGACAGGGCTGGAAACACCATATATTTT. Complete variable domain (other parts from reference TRBV15 and TRBJ1-3): DAMVIQNPRYQVTQFGKPVTLSCSQTLNHNVMYWYQQKSSQAPKLLFHYYDKDFNNEADTPDNFQSRRPNTSFCFLDIRSPGLGDTAMYLCATSIDRAGNTIYFGEGSWLTVV.

This chain joins TRBV9 and TRBJ2-3; 7 positions match TRBD2. Trimming cost V 3 bases and J 6 bases; bases outside gene matches: 22. The V gene's germline CDR1 is SGDLS and CDR2 YYNGEE. This CDR3 spans 19 amino acids. CDR3 loop: CASSAHMSAAGVEMDTQYF. The CDR3 DNA reads TGTGCCAGCAGCGCTCACATGTCGGCGGCGGGGGTGGAAATGGATACGCAGTATTTT.

Notes on this clone: In the same sample, other DNA sequences code for this CDR3. V gene TRBV7-9 combines with J gene TRBJ1-4; TRBD1 matches 7 bases. The germline V gene encodes CDR1 SEHNR and CDR2 FQNEAQ (reference sequence). This CDR3 is built from 14 residues. With V trimmed by 5 bases and J by 1 base, 1 base remained unmatched. The chain's CDR3 is CASSPGGTNEKLFF. The DNA for the CDR3 is TGTGCCAGCAGCCCAGGGGGAACTAATGAAAAACTGTTTTTT.

CDR3 sequence reads: CASSLDRGEYEQYF. The CDR3 nucleotides are TGCGCCAGCAGCCTGGACAGGGGCGAATACGAGCAGTACTTC. The V call is TRBV5-1, the J call TRBJ2-7, with 9 bases aligning to TRBD1. V shed 4 bases, J shed 4 bases, and the junction held 6 bases outside the gene matches. CDR1 SGHRS and CDR2 YFSETQ come from the germline V gene. The CDR3 loop spans 14 amino acids. Looking up the rest from reference TRBV5-1 and TRBJ2-7 gives the full variable domain: KAGVTQTPRYLIKTRGQQVTLSCSPISGHRSVSWYQQTPGQGLQFLFEYFSETQRNKGNFPGRFSGRQFSNSRSEMNVSTLELGDSALYLCASSLDRGEYEQYFGPGTRLTVT.

This sequence joins TRBV11-1 and TRBJ2-7; TRBD2 matches 14 bases. The junction had 2 bases not matched to a gene; V was cut back by 0 bases and J by 4 bases. CDR3 size: 16 residues. Germline CDR1 is SGHAT and CDR2 is FQDESV (reference sequence). In DNA, the CDR3 is TGTGCCAGCAGCTTAGCTGGGACTAGCGGGGGATACGAGCAGTACTTC. As protein: CASSLAGTSGGYEQYF. The full variable domain, completed using reference TRBV11-1 and TRBJ2-7, is EAEVAQSPRYKITEKSQAVAFWCDPISGHATLYWYRQILGQGPELLVQFQDESVVDDSQLPKDRFSAERLKGVDSTLKIQPAELGDSAMYLCASSLAGTSGGYEQYFGPGTRLTVT.

The genes are TRBV5-1 and TRBJ2-1; TRBD2 matches 11 bases. Germline assignment: CDR1 SGHRS and CDR2 YFSETQ. The CDR3 runs to 17 residues. V shed 3 bases and J 5 bases; nucleotides not matched to a gene: 10. The CDR3 is CASSSGPTSGMHNEQFF. The CDR3 DNA follows: TGCGCCAGCAGCTCAGGCCCGACTAGCGGGATGCACAATGAGCAGTTCTTC. The whole variable domain, remainder taken from reference TRBV5-1 and TRBJ2-1, is KAGVTQTPRYLIKTRGQQVTLSCSPISGHRSVSWYQQTPGQGLQFLFEYFSETQRNKGNFPGRFSGRQFSNSRSEMNVSTLELGDSALYLCASSSGPTSGMHNEQFFGPGTRLTVL.

V gene TRBV30 combines with J gene TRBJ1-1; D is perhaps TRBD1 (5 bases). Trimming stripped 4 bases from V and 1 base from J, with 10 bases between. Germline loops: CDR1 GTSNPN, CDR2 SVGIG (reference sequence). This CDR3 comprises 13 residues. CDR3 DNA: TGTGCCTGGACAGGGAGGGCGAACACTGAAGCTTTCTTT. Protein sequence: CAWTGRANTEAFF.